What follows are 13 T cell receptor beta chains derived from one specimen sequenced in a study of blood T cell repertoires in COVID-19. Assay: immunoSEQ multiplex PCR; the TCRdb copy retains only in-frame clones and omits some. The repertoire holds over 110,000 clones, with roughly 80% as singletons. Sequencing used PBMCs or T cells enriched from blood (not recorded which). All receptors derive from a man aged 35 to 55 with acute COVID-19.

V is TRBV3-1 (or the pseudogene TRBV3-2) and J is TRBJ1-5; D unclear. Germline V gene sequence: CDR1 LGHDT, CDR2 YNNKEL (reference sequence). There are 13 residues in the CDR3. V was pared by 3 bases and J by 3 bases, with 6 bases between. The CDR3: CASSQAVNQPQHF. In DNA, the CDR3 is TGTGCCAGCAGCCAGGCCGTCAATCAGCCCCAGCATTTT.

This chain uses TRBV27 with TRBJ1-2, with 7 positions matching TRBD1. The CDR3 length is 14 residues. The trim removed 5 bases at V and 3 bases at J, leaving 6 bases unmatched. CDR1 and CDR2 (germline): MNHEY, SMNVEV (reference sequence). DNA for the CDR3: TGTGCCAGCAGTCCCTGGCAGGGGGACTATGGCTACACCTTC. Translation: CASSPWQGDYGYTF.

The CDR3 sequence: CASSEGRRPGANVLTF. The CDR3 DNA reads as TGCGCCAGCAGCGAAGGTAGGAGACCTGGGGCCAACGTCCTGACTTTC. The gene calls are TRBV5-1 and TRBJ2-6; the D is unclear. Germline V CDR1 and CDR2: SGHRS, YFSETQ. The CDR3 length is 16 residues. Trimming took 4 bases from V and 2 from J, leaving 13 bases between them.

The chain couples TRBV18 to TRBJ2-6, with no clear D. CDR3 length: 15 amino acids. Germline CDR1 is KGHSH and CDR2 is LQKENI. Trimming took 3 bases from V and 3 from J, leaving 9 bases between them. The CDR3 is CASSPQVYGANVLTF. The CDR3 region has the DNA TGTGCCAGCTCACCTCAGGTTTATGGGGCCAACGTCCTGACTTTC.

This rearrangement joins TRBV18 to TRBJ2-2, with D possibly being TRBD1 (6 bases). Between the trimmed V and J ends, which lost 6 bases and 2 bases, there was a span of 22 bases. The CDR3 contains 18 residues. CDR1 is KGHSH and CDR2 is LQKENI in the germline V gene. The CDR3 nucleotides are TGTGCCAGCTCCAACATAAAGGGCGAGACAGGCAACACCGGGGAGCTGTTTTTT. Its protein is CASSNIKGETGNTGELFF. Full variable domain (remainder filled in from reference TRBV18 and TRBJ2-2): NAGVMQNPRHLVRRRGQEARLRCSPMKGHSHVYWYRQLPEEGLKFMVYLQKENIIDESGMPKERFSAEFPKEGPSILRIQQVVRGDSAAYFCASSNIKGETGNTGELFFGEGSRLTVL.

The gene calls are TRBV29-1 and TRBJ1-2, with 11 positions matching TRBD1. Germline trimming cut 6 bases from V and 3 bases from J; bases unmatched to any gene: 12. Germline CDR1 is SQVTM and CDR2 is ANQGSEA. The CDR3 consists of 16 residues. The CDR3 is CSVLPRTGGPYYGYTF. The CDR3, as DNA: TGCAGCGTCCTACCCCGGACAGGGGGCCCCTACTATGGCTACACCTTC.

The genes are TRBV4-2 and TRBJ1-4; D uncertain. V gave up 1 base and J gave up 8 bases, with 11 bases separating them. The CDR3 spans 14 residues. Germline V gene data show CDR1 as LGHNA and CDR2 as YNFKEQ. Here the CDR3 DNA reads TGTGCCAGCAGCCAAGGGGAGGGAAACGAAAAACTGTTTTTT. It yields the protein CASSQGEGNEKLFF.

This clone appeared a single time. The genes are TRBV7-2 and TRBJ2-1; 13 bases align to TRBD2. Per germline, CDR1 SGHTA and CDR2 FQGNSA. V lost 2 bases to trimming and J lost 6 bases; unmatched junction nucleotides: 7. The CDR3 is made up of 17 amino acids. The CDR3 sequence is CASSLKGLAGAGNEQFF. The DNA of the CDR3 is TGTGCCAGCAGCTTAAAAGGACTAGCGGGAGCCGGCAATGAGCAGTTCTTC.

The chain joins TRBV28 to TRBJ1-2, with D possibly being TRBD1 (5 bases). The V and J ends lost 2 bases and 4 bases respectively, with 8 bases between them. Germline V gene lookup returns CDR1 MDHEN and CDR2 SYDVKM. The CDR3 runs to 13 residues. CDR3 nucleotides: TGTGCCAGCAGTTTAAGTAGGGGCTATGGCTACACCTTC. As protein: CASSLSRGYGYTF.

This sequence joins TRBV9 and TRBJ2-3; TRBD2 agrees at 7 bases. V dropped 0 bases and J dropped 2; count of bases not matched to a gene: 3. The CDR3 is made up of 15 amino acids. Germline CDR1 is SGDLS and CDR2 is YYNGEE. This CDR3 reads CASSVASGFTDTQYF. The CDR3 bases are TGTGCCAGCAGCGTAGCTAGCGGCTTCACAGATACGCAGTATTTT.

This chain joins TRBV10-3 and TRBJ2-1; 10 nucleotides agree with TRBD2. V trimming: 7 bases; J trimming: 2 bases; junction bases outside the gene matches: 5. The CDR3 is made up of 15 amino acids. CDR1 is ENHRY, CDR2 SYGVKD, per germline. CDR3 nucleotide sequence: TGTGCCATCACCCAGAGCGGGGGGGCCTACAATGAGCAGTTCTTC. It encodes CAITQSGGAYNEQFF.

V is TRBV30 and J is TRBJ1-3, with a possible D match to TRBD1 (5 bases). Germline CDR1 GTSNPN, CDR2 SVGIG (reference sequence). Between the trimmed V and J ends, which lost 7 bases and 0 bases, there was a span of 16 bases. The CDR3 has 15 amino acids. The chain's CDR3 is CASSTGVYSGNTIYF. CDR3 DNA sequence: TGTGCCTCATCTACGGGGGTTTACTCTGGAAACACCATATATTTT. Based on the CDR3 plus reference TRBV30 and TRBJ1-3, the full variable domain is SQTIHQWPATLVQPVGSPLSLECTVEGTSNPNLYWYRQAAGRGLQLLFYSVGIGQISSEVPQNLSASRPQDRQFILSSKKLLLSDSGFYLCASSTGVYSGNTIYFGEGSWLTVV.

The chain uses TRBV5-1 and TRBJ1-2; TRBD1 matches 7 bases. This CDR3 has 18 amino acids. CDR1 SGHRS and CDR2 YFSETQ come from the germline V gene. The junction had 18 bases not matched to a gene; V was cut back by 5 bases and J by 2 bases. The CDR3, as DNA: TGCGCCAGCAGAAATCCCGGGGACAGCCAATACCGAAACTATGGCTACACCTTC. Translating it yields CASRNPGDSQYRNYGYTF.